A selection of T cell receptor beta chains follows, all from one sample in a study of cytomegalovirus exposure and HLA in healthy donors. Libraries were prepared by immunoSEQ multiplex PCR; TCRdb keeps only in-frame clonotypes and omits some of them. The sample has about 240,000 clones; over 75% are singletons. Sequencing was done on a sample of PBMCs. The receptors here all came from a boy aged 5 to 17 in good health and CMV-seronegative. Both conserved end residues are part of each CDR3. The order of the fields is V gene, CDR3 protein.

V gene: TRBV2
CDR3 protein: CAGGTSGRADTQYF

V gene: TRBV5-6
CDR3 protein: CASSDGARGYTF

V gene: TRBV5-1
CDR3 protein: CASSLVPGDFEQYF

V gene: TRBV4-1
CDR3 protein: CASSQDEGQPKIAEAFF

V gene: TRBV27
CDR3 protein: CASSYRTGGNTGELFF

V gene: TRBV6-5
CDR3 protein: CASSPGQETYEQYF

V gene: TRBV7-9
CDR3 protein: CASSSPFSTEAFF

V gene: TRBV7-2
CDR3 protein: CASSSLGTGAGEAFF

V gene: TRBV7-9
CDR3 protein: CASSPTGGPLEKLFF

V gene: TRBV5-1
CDR3 protein: CASSLRTENIQYF

V gene: TRBV19
CDR3 protein: CASSRGHSGGAYEQFF

V gene: TRBV4-1
CDR3 protein: CASSQDIRTEREQYF

V gene: TRBV5-8
CDR3 protein: CASRKDPSQAKNIQYF

V gene: TRBV4-1
CDR3 protein: CASSQVLAGDYEQYF

V gene: TRBV21-1
CDR3 protein: CASARTVSYEQYF

V gene: TRBV10-1
CDR3 protein: CASSEAGELYEQYF

V gene: TRBV7-3
CDR3 protein: CASSLIPGGNTEAFF

V gene: TRBV6-1
CDR3 protein: CASSEAARGLRQFF

V gene: TRBV4-2
CDR3 protein: CASSHPDREAGNTIYF

V gene: TRBV25-1
CDR3 protein: CASSEWRETQYF

V gene: TRBV10-3
CDR3 protein: CATGDRANYGYTF

V gene: TRBV10-2
CDR3 protein: CASTYSGRREQYF

V gene: TRBV19
CDR3 protein: CASKTSGGQETQYF

V gene: TRBV7-6
CDR3 protein: CASSLAGGAAGELFF

V gene: TRBV9
CDR3 protein: CASSVGLAGAFSDEQYF

V gene: TRBV4-2
CDR3 protein: CASSQAHFAASSGNTIYF

V gene: TRBV6-5
CDR3 protein: CASNEQGASTDTQYF

V gene: TRBV30
CDR3 protein: CAWSASNSGRARTGELFF

V gene: TRBV27
CDR3 protein: CASSPSGIGIFNYGYTF

V gene: TRBV18
CDR3 protein: CASSPSGHLNF

V gene: TRBV7-9
CDR3 protein: CASNPKGDIPFKKLFF

V gene: TRBV27
CDR3 protein: CASRPFGQIQETQYF

V gene: TRBV6-5
CDR3 protein: CASTGLATDTQYF

V gene: TRBV7-9
CDR3 protein: CASSLEEAGGRSYLYEQYF

V gene: TRBV19
CDR3 protein: CASSIDPVNSVGWYGYTF

V gene: TRBV5-8
CDR3 protein: CASSYPTSVGYGYTF

V gene: TRBV10-3
CDR3 protein: CAIRGQADLNTEAFF

V gene: TRBV18
CDR3 protein: CASSHERSQPQHF

V gene: TRBV7-8
CDR3 protein: CASSLVGGAAFPF

V gene: TRBV5-1
CDR3 protein: CASRALRDRVGEQYF

V gene: TRBV9
CDR3 protein: CASSERGRGERPYNEQFF